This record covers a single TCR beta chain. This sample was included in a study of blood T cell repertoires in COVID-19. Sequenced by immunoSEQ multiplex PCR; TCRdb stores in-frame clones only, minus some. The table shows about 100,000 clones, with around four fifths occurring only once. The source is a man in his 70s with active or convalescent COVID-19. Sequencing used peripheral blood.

The CDR3 region has the DNA TGTGCCAGCAGCCATCATAGCGGGAGGGCCCCTACAGATACGCAGTATTTT. It codes for CASSHHSGRAPTDTQYF. The chain combines TRBV5-4 with TRBJ2-3; 11 bases align to TRBD2. The CDR3 extends over 17 amino acids. The V gene end was trimmed by 4 bases and the J gene end by 3 bases; junction bases not matched to a gene: 10. Germline-derived CDR1 and CDR2 are SGHNT and YYREEE (reference sequence). Full variable domain (missing parts from reference TRBV5-4 and TRBJ2-3): ETGVTQSPTHLIKTRGQQVTLRCSSQSGHNTVSWYQQALGQGPQFIFQYYREEENGRGNFPPRFSGLQFPNYSSELNVNALELDDSALYLCASSHHSGRAPTDTQYFGPGTRLTVL.